Below, 24 T cell receptor beta chains from the same sample are listed, as sequenced in a study of T cell clonality in common variable immunodeficiency (dated by TCRdb to the mid-2010s). The protocol used for the library was the immunoSEQ multiplex PCR assay. Entries here come from immuneACCESS through TCRdb and include only in-frame sequences with V and J called. Some clones fail to appear in such tables; in the studies checked, an unresolved V gene covers under half of the shortfall, and the cause of the remainder is unknown. This sample has roughly 40,000 clones, none of them a singleton. Together, the top ten hold roughly 2.8% of the sample. Material: peripheral blood mononuclear cells. The receptors here all came from a person aged 18-70 years in good health.

This clone was counted many times. From the germline J gene comes the end of the CDR3, since the read stops 3 residues before it. V gene TRBV19 combines with J gene TRBJ1-2; possibly TRBD1 for D (6 bases). There are 16 residues in the CDR3. Germline values: CDR1 LNHDA, CDR2 SQIVND (reference sequence). Trimming shortened V by 7 bases and J by 0 bases, and 18 bases separated the two germline ends. The CDR3 reads CASTSQGQSTNYGYTF. The covered CDR3 bases are TGTGCCAGTACCTCACAGGGCCAATCTACTAACTATGGC.

This clone was seen many times. The read terminates 3 residues ahead of where the CDR3 ends, so the germline J gene completes it. The V gene is TRBV18, the J gene TRBJ2-1; possibly TRBD1 for D (6 bases). Trimming left V 3 bases short and J 3 bases short, with 18 bases between. The CDR3 contains 17 residues. Germline V gene lookup returns CDR1 KGHSH and CDR2 LQKENI. The CDR3 region is CASSPTATGLLYNEQFF. CDR3 bases read: TGTGCCAGCTCACCTACCGCGACAGGCCTCCTCTACAATGAG.

This clone was seen ten or more times. The sequenced fragment ends 3 residues before the CDR3 boundary, so the rest is inferred from the germline J gene. V gene TRBV2 combines with J gene TRBJ1-1, with 9 nucleotides matching TRBD1. Trimming cost V 0 bases and J 7 bases; bases outside gene matches: 6. The germline V gene has CDR1 SNHLY and CDR2 FYNNEI. This CDR3 spans 15 amino acids. Incomplete CDR3 DNA: TGTGCCAGCAGTGAAGCAGGGACAGGGCGAGGTGAA. Translating gives CASSEAGTGRGE. The CDR3, in full, reads CASSEAGTGRGEAFF. Complete variable domain (other parts from reference TRBV2 and TRBJ1-1): EPEVTQTPSHQVTQMGQEVILRCVPISNHLYFYWYRQILGQKVEFLVSFYNNEISEKSEIFDDQFSVERPDGSNFTLKIRSTKLEDSAMYFCASSEAGTGRGEAFFGQGTRLTVV.

This clone was picked up a small number of times. Being one base from a much bigger clone, this may be a read error. The missing CDR3 end, 3 residues past where the read stops, is filled in from the germline J gene. Other DNA sequences within the sample encode an identical CDR3. The rearrangement uses TRBV30 and TRBJ1-3; TRBD1 matches at 7 bases. Germline CDR1 GTSNPN, CDR2 SVGIG (reference sequence). The CDR3 runs 18 residues. CDR3 protein: CAFNPPLLTGHSGNTIYF. The sequenced part of the CDR3 DNA is TGTGCCTTTAACCCTCCGCTACTGACAGGGCACTCTGGAAACACG.

This clone was observed many times. Read sequence stops 3 residues before the CDR3 end, and the germline J gene provides the missing end. This sequence joins TRBV19 and TRBJ1-6, with D perhaps matching TRBD1 (5 bases). CDR3 length equals 17 residues. Germline V gives CDR1 LNHDA, CDR2 SQIVND (reference sequence). V was cut by 6 bases and J by 7 bases, with 22 bases left in between. Here the CDR3 reads CASSEGREEVLNSPLHF. CDR3 DNA, as far as it was read: TGTGCCAGTAGCGAGGGCAGGGAAGAAGTGTTGAATTCACCC.

This clone showed up many times. The missing CDR3 end, 3 residues past where the read stops, is filled in from the germline J gene. The chain couples TRBV7-6 to TRBJ2-5; perhaps TRBD2 as D (6 bases). Germline loops: CDR1 SGHVS, CDR2 FNYEAQ. Trimming pared 3 bases from V and 5 bases from J, leaving 10 bases between. The CDR3 has 13 residues. The chain's CDR3 is CASSFLRGETQYF. The sequenced CDR3 bases are TGTGCCAGCAGCTTCCTCCGGGGGGAGACC.

In its sample, this clone was seen many times. The read ends 3 residues before the CDR3 terminus; that terminus is restored from the germline J gene. The V call is TRBV5-1, the J call TRBJ2-1; D gene unclear. V was trimmed by 6 bases and J by 0 bases, leaving 19 bases between them. The germline V gene has CDR1 SGHRS and CDR2 YFSETQ. This CDR3 region has 17 residues. CDR3 sequence reads: CASNIPGQSSSYNEQFF. Incomplete CDR3 DNA: TGCGCCAGCAATATTCCTGGGCAGTCGAGCTCCTACAATGAG.

This clone occurred many times. The sequenced fragment ends 3 residues before the CDR3 boundary, so the rest is inferred from the germline J gene. V gene TRBV4-1 combines with J gene TRBJ2-1, with TRBD2 matching over 7 bases. Germline loops: CDR1 MGHRA, CDR2 YSYEKL. Losses at the gene ends were 1 base for V and 4 bases for J; bases not matched to a gene: 13. The CDR3 sequence is 18 residues long. The sequenced part of the CDR3 DNA is TGCGCCAGCAGCCAAGGTCGTGGGCTAGCGGACTCTTACAATGAG. Protein: CASSQGRGLADSYNE. The entire CDR3 protein reads CASSQGRGLADSYNEQFF.

This clone was counted ten times or more. From the germline J gene comes the end of the CDR3, since the read stops 3 residues before it. V and J are TRBV6-1 and TRBJ1-5; 8 bases are a match to TRBD1. CDR1 and CDR2 (germline): MNHNS, SASEGT. The CDR3 runs to 15 residues. The V segment lost 4 bases and the J segment 3 bases; nucleotides outside the gene matches: 5. Here the CDR3 reads CASSGDRGNNQPQHF. CDR3 bases read: TGTGCCAGCAGTGGAGACAGGGGTAACAATCAGCCC.

This clone was detected ten times or more. Sequencing ends 3 residues short of the CDR3 end; the germline J gene provides the rest. V usage is TRBV10-1 and J usage is TRBJ2-2; 9 positions match TRBD2. In germline, CDR1 is WNHNN, CDR2 SYGVQD (reference sequence). The CDR3 sequence is 16 residues long. V lost 4 bases and J lost 7; bases outside the gene matches: 10. CDR3 DNA (partial): TGCGCCAGCAGTGGCCACTATGGCGGGAGGGACGGGGAG. Translation: CASSGHYGGRDGE. The full CDR3 sequence reads CASSGHYGGRDGELFF.

This clone was seen many times. The sequence runs out 3 residues before the end of the CDR3; the remainder is reconstructed from the germline J gene. The chain carries TRBV5-1 and TRBJ2-5, with D tentatively TRBD1 (6 bases). V shed 3 bases and J shed 3 bases, with 9 bases lying between them. Germline CDR1 SGHRS, CDR2 YFSETQ. This CDR3 spans 13 amino acids. CDR3 bases read: TGCGCCAGCAGCTGGCCAGGGGAAGAGACC. Translation: CASSWPGEET. The whole CDR3 region reads CASSWPGEETQYF.

This clone was counted at least ten times. The read falls 3 residues short of the CDR3 end, and the missing part is taken from the germline J gene. The J gene is TRBJ1-1, the V gene TRBV7-9; 8 positions match TRBD1. The CDR3 is 15 residues long. The junction had 5 bases not matched to a gene; V was cut back by 1 base and J by 4 bases. Per the germline V gene, CDR1 is SEHNR and CDR2 is FQNEAQ (reference sequence). The CDR3 loop reads CASSLEQGVGTEAFF. The sequenced CDR3 bases are TGTGCCAGCAGCTTAGAACAGGGGGTGGGCACTGAA.

This clone has a count of ten or more. The DNA ends 3 residues before the CDR3 does, and the rest of the CDR3 is filled in from the germline J gene. The chain has TRBV7-2 and TRBJ2-3; 7 bases agree with TRBD2. J lost 4 bases, V lost 1 base, and 5 bases had no gene match. The germline gives CDR1 SGHTA, CDR2 FQGNSA. CDR3 length: 15 residues. The sequenced part of the CDR3 DNA is TGTGCCAGCAGCTTAGGGGCTAGCGGCGCAGATACG. This sequence encodes CASSLGASGADT. In full, the CDR3 reads CASSLGASGADTQYF.

This clone came up many times. Sequencing ends 3 residues short of the CDR3 end; the germline J gene provides the rest. This chain joins TRBV7-8 and TRBJ1-1; TRBD1 matches at 7 bases. This CDR3 is built from 15 residues. Germline V CDR1 and CDR2: SGHVS, FQNEAQ. This CDR3 is CASSLAVQGRGKAFF. Partial CDR3 DNA: TGTGCCAGCAGCTTAGCGGTACAGGGGCGCGGGAAA.

This clone was seen many times. The CDR3 end lies 3 residues beyond the end of the read and is filled in from the germline J gene. J is TRBJ2-7 and V is TRBV5-1, with D perhaps given as TRBD1 or TRBD2 (6 bases each). Per germline, CDR1 SGHRS and CDR2 YFSETQ. The CDR3 is made up of 15 amino acids. V lost 0 bases to trimming and J lost 2 bases, with 12 bases between them. The sequenced part of the CDR3 DNA is TGCGCCAGCAGCTTGGGCGGGACAAAGACCTACGAG. Amino acid sequence: CASSLGGTKTYE. Given in full, the CDR3 is CASSLGGTKTYEQYF.

On this clone itself: This could be a read error, since a much larger clone is one nucleotide away. The read ends 3 residues early relative to the CDR3; the germline J gene fills the gap. At the DNA level, this CDR3 is encoded by other sequences in the same sample as well. The V gene is TRBV5-6, the J gene TRBJ1-3; TRBD1 aligns across 9 bases. Germline lookup yields CDR1 SGHDT and CDR2 YYEEEE. There are 15 residues in the CDR3. Incomplete CDR3 DNA: TGTGCCAGCAGCTTTGGGGGGACAGGGAGAAACACG. This codes for CASSFGGTGRNT. The full CDR3 protein reads CASSFGGTGRNTIYF.

This clone has a count of ten or more. The sequence runs out 3 residues before the end of the CDR3; the remainder is reconstructed from the germline J gene. This sequence joins TRBV15 and TRBJ1-5, with 8 bases identical to TRBD1. Trimming took 2 bases from V and 5 from J; bases not matched to a gene: 2. CDR3 length equals 14 residues. Germline V gene sequence: CDR1 LNHNV, CDR2 YYDKDF (reference sequence). The CDR3 is CATSRTGGYQPQHF. CDR3 DNA, as far as it was read: TGTGCCACCAGCAGAACAGGGGGATATCAGCCC.

This clone is labeled as medium-sized. The DNA read from the CDR3 is TGTGCCAGCAGCGAACAGGACGGGGGCACAGATACG. As protein: CASSEQDGGTDT. The whole CDR3 protein reads CASSEQDGGTDTQYF. The V and J genes are TRBV6-1 and TRBJ2-3; D may be TRBD1 or TRBD2 (5 bases each). The CDR3 end is not reached by the read, which stops 3 residues before it; the germline J gene fills it in. CDR1 is MNHNS and CDR2 is SASEGT in the germline V gene. The CDR3 spans 15 residues. Trimming removed 6 bases at V and 1 base at J, with 14 bases between.

This clone appeared many times. The CDR3 is cut off 3 residues early in the read; its end comes from the germline J gene. V usage is TRBV7-6 and J usage is TRBJ2-1, with TRBD2 matching 12 bases. The CDR3 has 16 residues. Germline V gives CDR1 SGHVS, CDR2 FNYEAQ. Germline trimming cut 6 bases from V and 1 base from J; bases unmatched to any gene: 4. The CDR3 reads CASSSSGRGSYNEQFF. The covered CDR3 bases are TGTGCCAGCAGTTCTAGCGGGAGGGGATCCTACAATGAG.

A remark on this clone: It may be a read error: a sequence one base away is much more abundant. The CDR3 end is not reached by the read, which stops 3 residues before it; the germline J gene fills it in. V is TRBV5-1 and J is TRBJ2-7; TRBD2 matches 7 bases. The germline gives CDR1 SGHRS, CDR2 YFSETQ. V shed 4 bases and J 2 bases; nucleotides not matched to a gene: 3. This CDR3 is 13 amino acids long. CDR3 sequence reads: CASSVGGAYEQYF. Incomplete CDR3 DNA: TGCGCCAGCAGCGTGGGAGGGGCCTACGAG.

This clone occurred a few times. The read finishes 3 residues shy of the CDR3 end, and the germline J gene is used to complete it. The chain combines TRBV7-9 with TRBJ2-4; D is ambiguous. CDR3 size: 15 residues. CDR1 is SEHNR, CDR2 FQNEAQ, per germline (reference sequence). The covered CDR3 bases are TGTGCCAGCAGCTTACCTGCCGGAATTAACTATGGT. This translates into CASSLPAGINYG. The complete CDR3 protein is CASSLPAGINYGQYF.

In this sample, this clone turned up a few times. Sequencing ends 3 residues short of the CDR3 end; the germline J gene provides the rest. The J gene is TRBJ2-7, the V gene TRBV4-2, with D perhaps TRBD1 (6 bases). V lost 0 bases to trimming and J lost 2 bases, with 11 bases between them. This CDR3 is 15 amino acids long. The germline V gene has CDR1 LGHNA and CDR2 YNFKEQ. The sequenced CDR3 bases are TGTGCCAGCAGCCAAGATCATCGGACAGCCTACGAG. It yields the protein CASSQDHRTAYE. The entire CDR3 protein is CASSQDHRTAYEQYF.

There are many counts of this clone. The read ends 3 residues before the CDR3 terminus; that terminus is restored from the germline J gene. Other DNA sequences in this sample translate to the same CDR3. The genes are TRBV5-6 and TRBJ2-7; 13 bases are a match to TRBD2. The length of the CDR3 is 15 residues. The junction had 3 bases not matched to a gene; V was cut back by 2 bases and J by 4 bases. Germline lookup yields CDR1 SGHDT and CDR2 YYEEEE. CDR3 protein: CASSLGGLAGYEQYF. The covered CDR3 bases are TGTGCCAGCAGCTTAGGGGGACTAGCGGGATACGAG.

This clone was observed at least ten times. Sequencing ends 3 residues short of the CDR3 end; the germline J gene provides the rest. The chain joins TRBV18 to TRBJ2-1; 7 positions agree with TRBD1. The CDR3 sequence is 15 residues long. After removal of 3 bases from V and 3 bases from J, the junction contained 5 bases not matched to a gene. From germline, CDR1 is KGHSH and CDR2 LQKENI. CDR3: CASSPGTGVYNEQFF. The sequenced CDR3 bases are TGTGCCAGCTCACCTGGCACAGGGGTCTACAATGAG.